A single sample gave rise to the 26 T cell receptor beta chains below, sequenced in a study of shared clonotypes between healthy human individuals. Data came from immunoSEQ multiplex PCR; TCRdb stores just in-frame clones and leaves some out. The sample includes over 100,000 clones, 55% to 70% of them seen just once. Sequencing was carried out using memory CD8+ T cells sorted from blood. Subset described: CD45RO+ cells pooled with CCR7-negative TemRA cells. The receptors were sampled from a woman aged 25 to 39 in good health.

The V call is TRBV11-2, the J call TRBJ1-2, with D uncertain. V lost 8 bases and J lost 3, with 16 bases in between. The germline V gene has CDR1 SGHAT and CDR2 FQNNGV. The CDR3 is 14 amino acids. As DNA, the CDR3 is TGTGCCAGCTGCCCACTGCCCCTCTACTATGGCTACACCTTC. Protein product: CASCPLPLYYGYTF.

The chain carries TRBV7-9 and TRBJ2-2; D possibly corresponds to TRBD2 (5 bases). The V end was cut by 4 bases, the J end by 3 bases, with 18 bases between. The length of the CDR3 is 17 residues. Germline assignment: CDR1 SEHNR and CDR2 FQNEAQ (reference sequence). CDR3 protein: CASSYPAEGRYTGELFF. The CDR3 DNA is TGTGCCAGCAGCTACCCCGCCGAGGGAAGGTACACCGGGGAGCTGTTTTTT.

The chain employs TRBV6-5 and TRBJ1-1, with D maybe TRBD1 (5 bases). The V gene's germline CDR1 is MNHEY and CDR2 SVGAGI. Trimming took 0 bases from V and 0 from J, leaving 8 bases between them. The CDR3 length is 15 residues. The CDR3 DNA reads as TGTGCCAGCAGTTACTCGACAGAAATGAACACTGAAGCTTTCTTT. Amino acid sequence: CASSYSTEMNTEAFF.

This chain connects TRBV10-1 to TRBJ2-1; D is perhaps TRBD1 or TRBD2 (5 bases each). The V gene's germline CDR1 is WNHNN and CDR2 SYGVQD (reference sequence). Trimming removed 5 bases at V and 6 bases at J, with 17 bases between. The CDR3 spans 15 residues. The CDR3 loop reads CASSRDLTGLNEQFF. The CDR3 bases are TGCGCCAGCAGTAGGGACCTCACGGGCCTCAATGAGCAGTTCTTC.

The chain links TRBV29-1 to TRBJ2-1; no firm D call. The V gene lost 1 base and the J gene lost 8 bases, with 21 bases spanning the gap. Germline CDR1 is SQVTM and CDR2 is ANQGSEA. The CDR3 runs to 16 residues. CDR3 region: CSVEGATGDPLYEQFF. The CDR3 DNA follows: TGCAGCGTTGAAGGTGCAACCGGAGACCCCCTATATGAGCAGTTCTTC.

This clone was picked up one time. Here the CDR3 reads CAISDGTGGSGNTIYF. Written as DNA, the CDR3 is TGTGCCATCAGTGATGGGACAGGGGGCTCTGGAAACACCATATATTTT. The rearrangement uses TRBV10-3 and TRBJ1-3; 11 bases agree with TRBD1. After removal of 3 bases from V and 0 bases from J, the junction contained 1 base not matched to a gene. The germline V gene encodes CDR1 ENHRY and CDR2 SYGVKD. The CDR3 is made up of 16 amino acids.

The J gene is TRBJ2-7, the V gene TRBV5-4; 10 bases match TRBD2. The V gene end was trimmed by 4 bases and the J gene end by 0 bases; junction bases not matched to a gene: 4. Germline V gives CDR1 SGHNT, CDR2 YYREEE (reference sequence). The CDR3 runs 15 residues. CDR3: CASSPGLATSYEQYF. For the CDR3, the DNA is TGTGCCAGCAGCCCGGGACTAGCGACCTCCTACGAGCAGTACTTC.

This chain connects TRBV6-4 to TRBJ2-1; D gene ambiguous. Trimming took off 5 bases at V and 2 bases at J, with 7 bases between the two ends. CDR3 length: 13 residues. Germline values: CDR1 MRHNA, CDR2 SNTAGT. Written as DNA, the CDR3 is TGTGCCAGCAGTACAGACACCTACAATGAGCAGTTCTTC. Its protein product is CASSTDTYNEQFF.

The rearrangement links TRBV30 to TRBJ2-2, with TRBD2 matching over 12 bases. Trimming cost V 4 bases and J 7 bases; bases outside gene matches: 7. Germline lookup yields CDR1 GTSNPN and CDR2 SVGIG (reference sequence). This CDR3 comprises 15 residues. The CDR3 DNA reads TGTGCCTGGAAAGGACTAGCGGGAAATGGCGGGGAGCTGTTTTTT. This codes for CAWKGLAGNGGELFF.

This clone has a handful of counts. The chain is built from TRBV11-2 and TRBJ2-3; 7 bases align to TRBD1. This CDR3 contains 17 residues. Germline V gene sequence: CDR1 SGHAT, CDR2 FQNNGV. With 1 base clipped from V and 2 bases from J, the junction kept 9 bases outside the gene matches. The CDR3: CASSLGDRVLHTDTQYF. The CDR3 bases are TGTGCCAGCAGCTTAGGAGACAGGGTCCTTCACACAGATACGCAGTATTTT.

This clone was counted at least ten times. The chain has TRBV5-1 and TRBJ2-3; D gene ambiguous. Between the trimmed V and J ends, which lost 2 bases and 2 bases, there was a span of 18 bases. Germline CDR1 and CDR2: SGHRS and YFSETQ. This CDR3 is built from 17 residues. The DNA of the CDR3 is TGCGCCAGCAGCTTCGTCTGGCCACGTACCACCACAGATACGCAGTATTTT. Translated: CASSFVWPRTTTDTQYF.

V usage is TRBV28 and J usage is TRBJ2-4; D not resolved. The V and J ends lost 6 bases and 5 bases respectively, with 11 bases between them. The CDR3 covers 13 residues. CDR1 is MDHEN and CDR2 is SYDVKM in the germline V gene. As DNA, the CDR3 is TGTGCCAGCAGACGCCTTGGGGAAAACATTCAGTACTTC. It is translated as CASRRLGENIQYF.

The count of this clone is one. CDR3 loop: CASPGGTGELFF. CDR3 DNA sequence: TGTGCCAGCCCCGGAGGGACCGGGGAGCTGTTTTTT. The V and J genes are TRBV28 and TRBJ2-2; maybe TRBD2 (6 bases). The germline V gene encodes CDR1 MDHEN and CDR2 SYDVKM. Trimming shortened V by 8 bases and J by 5 bases, and 9 bases separated the two germline ends. There are 12 residues in the CDR3.

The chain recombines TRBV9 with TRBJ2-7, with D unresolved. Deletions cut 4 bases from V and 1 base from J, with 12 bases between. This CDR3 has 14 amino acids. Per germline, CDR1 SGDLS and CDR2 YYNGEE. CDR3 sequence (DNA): TGTGCCAGCAGCCCCCAACCCCTGTCCTACGAGCAGTACTTC. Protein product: CASSPQPLSYEQYF.

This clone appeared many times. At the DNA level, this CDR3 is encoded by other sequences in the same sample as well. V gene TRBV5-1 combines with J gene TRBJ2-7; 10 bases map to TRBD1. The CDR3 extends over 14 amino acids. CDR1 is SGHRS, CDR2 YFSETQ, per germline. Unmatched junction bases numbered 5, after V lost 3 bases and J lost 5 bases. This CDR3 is CASSSGQGRDEQYF. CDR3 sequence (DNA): TGCGCCAGCAGCTCGGGACAGGGGCGCGACGAGCAGTACTTC.

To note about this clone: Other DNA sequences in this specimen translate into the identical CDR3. The chain's CDR3 is CASSSGTGGTGELFF. CDR3 DNA sequence: TGCGCCAGCAGCTCCGGGACAGGGGGCACCGGGGAGCTGTTTTTT. The chain has TRBV5-1 and TRBJ2-2; 11 bases are a match to TRBD1. This CDR3 spans 15 amino acids. CDR1 and CDR2 (germline): SGHRS, YFSETQ. Trimming at V came to 3 bases and at J to 4 bases, leaving 2 bases not matched to a gene.

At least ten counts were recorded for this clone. CDR3 amino acids: CASSQGDGTEAFF. DNA for the CDR3: TGTGCCAGCAGCCAAGGGGACGGAACTGAAGCTTTCTTT. V usage is TRBV4-2 and J usage is TRBJ1-1, with D perhaps matching TRBD1 (5 bases). Germline loops: CDR1 LGHNA, CDR2 YNFKEQ. The V gene lost 1 base and the J gene lost 5 bases, with 8 bases spanning the gap. The CDR3 extends over 13 amino acids.

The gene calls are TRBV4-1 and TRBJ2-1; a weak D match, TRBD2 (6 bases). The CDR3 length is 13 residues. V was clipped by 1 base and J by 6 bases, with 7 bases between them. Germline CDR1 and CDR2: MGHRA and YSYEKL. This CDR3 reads CASSQGRGNEQFF. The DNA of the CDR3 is TGCGCCAGCAGCCAAGGGAGGGGCAATGAGCAGTTCTTC.

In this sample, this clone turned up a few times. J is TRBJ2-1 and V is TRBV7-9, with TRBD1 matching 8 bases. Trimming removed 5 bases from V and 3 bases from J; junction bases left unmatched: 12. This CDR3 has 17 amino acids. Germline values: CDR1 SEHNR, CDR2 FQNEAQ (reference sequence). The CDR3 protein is CASSPPTGTGFYNEQFF. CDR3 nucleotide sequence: TGTGCCAGCAGCCCTCCCACCGGGACAGGCTTCTACAATGAGCAGTTCTTC.

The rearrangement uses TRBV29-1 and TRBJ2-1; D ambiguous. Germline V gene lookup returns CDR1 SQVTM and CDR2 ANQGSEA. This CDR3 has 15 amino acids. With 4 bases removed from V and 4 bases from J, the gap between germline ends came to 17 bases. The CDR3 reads CSVVNILSSYNEQFF. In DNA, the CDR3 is TGCAGCGTTGTCAATATTTTATCGTCTTACAATGAGCAGTTCTTC.

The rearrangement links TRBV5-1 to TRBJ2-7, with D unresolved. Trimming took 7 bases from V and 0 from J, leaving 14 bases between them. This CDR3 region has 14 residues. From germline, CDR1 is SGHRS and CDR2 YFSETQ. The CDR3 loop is CASGQDGHSYEQYF. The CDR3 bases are TGCGCCAGCGGCCAGGACGGGCACTCCTACGAGCAGTACTTC.

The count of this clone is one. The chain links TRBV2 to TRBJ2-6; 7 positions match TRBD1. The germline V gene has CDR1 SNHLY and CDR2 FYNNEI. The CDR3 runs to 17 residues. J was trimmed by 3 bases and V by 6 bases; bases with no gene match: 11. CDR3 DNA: TGTGCCAGCAGCGTAGACAGGGTTGGTGGTGGGGCCAACGTCCTGACTTTC. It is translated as CASSVDRVGGGANVLTF.

CDR3: CATSRDGNRGPGNTIYF. As DNA, the CDR3 is TGTGCCACCAGCAGAGATGGGAACAGGGGGCCTGGAAACACCATATATTTT. The chain carries TRBV15 and TRBJ1-3, with 9 bases fitting TRBD1. This CDR3 is built from 17 residues. The germline CDR1 and CDR2 sequences are LNHNV and YYDKDF (reference sequence). Trimming removed 0 bases from V and 2 bases from J; junction bases left unmatched: 5.

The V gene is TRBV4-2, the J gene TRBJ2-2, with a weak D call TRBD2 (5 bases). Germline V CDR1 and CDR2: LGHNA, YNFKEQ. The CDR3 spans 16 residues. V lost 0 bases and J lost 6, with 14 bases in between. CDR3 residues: CASSQDRVGASGELFF. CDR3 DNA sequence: TGTGCCAGCAGCCAAGATAGGGTGGGAGCTTCCGGGGAGCTGTTTTTT.

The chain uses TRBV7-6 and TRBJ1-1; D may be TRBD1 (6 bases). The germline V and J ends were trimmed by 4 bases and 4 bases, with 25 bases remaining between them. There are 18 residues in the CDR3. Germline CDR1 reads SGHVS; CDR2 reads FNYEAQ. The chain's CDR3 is CASSSTGTMGDSGTEAFF. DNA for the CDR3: TGTGCCAGCAGCTCCACAGGGACGATGGGTGATTCGGGCACTGAAGCTTTCTTT.

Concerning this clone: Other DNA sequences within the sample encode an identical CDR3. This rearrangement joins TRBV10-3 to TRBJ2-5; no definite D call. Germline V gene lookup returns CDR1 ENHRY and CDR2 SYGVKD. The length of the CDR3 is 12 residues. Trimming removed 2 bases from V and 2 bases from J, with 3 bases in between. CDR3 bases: TGTGCCATCAGTGAGACACAAGAGACCCAGTACTTC. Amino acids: CAISETQETQYF.